What follows are 9 T cell receptor beta chains derived from one specimen sequenced in a study of CD8 T cells in Susac syndrome. The RNA input was roughly 0.45 to 1 ug, and it was reverse transcribed with random hexamers. TCRdb itself ran the immunoSEQ multiplex PCR reads through MiXCR, one entry per CDR3 protein. The sample includes 180,000 or so distinct CDR3 sequences, roughly 94% of them seen just once. The sequenced sample consisted of CD4+ T cells from PBMCs. These receptors were collected from a human donor with Susac syndrome.

CDR3 bases: TGTGCCAGCAGCCAGGGCGACTTGAATGAGCAGTTCTTC. Its translation is CASSQGDLNEQFF. The chain is built from TRBV3-1 and TRBJ2-1, with unresolved D. There are 13 residues in the CDR3. Looked up from germline, CDR1 is LGHDT and CDR2 is YNNKEL (reference sequence). V lost 3 bases, J lost 7 bases, and 10 bases lay in between.

The chain couples TRBV20-1 to TRBJ1-2, with 7 bases lining up with TRBD1. V shed 1 base and J 8 bases; nucleotides not matched to a gene: 13. Germline values: CDR1 DFQATT, CDR2 SNEGSKA (reference sequence). The CDR3 contains 15 residues. Here the CDR3 reads CSARGRDSVRIGYTF. For the CDR3, the DNA is TGCAGTGCTAGAGGCCGGGACAGCGTAAGAATCGGCTACACCTTC.

V is TRBV11-2 and J is TRBJ2-7; possible D gene TRBD2, 5 bases. Germline CDR1 SGHAT, CDR2 FQNNGV. Between the trimmed V and J ends, which lost 3 bases and 7 bases, there was a span of 16 bases. The CDR3 length is 14 residues. The CDR3: CASSFLISPGEQYF. The CDR3 nucleotides are TGTGCCAGCAGCTTCCTAATATCTCCGGGGGAGCAGTACTTC.

The chain has TRBV20-1 and TRBJ2-3; D possibly corresponds to TRBD1 (5 bases). The germline V gene has CDR1 DFQATT and CDR2 SNEGSKA (reference sequence). V was cut by 5 bases and J by 3 bases, with 15 bases left in between. The CDR3 length is 14 residues. This CDR3 is CSAPQAGKTDTQYF. DNA of the CDR3: TGCAGTGCTCCGCAGGCAGGGAAGACAGATACGCAGTATTTT.

The chain recombines TRBV18 with TRBJ2-1, with D hard to call. The CDR3 is 13 residues long. Germline CDR1 KGHSH, CDR2 LQKENI. Deletions cut 2 bases from V and 4 bases from J, with 6 bases between. The DNA for the CDR3 is TGTGCCAGCTCACCAATCAGGTACAATGAGCAGTTCTTC. This gives the protein CASSPIRYNEQFF. Filled out from reference TRBV18 and TRBJ2-1, the complete variable domain reads NAGVMQNPRHLVRRRGQEARLRCSPMKGHSHVYWYRQLPEEGLKFMVYLQKENIIDESGMPKERFSAEFPKEGPSILRIQQVVRGDSAAYFCASSPIRYNEQFFGPGTRLTVL.

The chain combines TRBV6-1 with TRBJ2-3; 13 bases map to TRBD2. Germline-derived CDR1 and CDR2 are MNHNS and SASEGT. This CDR3 has 17 residues. V lost 5 bases to trimming and J lost 2 bases; unmatched junction nucleotides: 7. CDR3 DNA sequence: TGTGCCAGCAGTCCCAGGACTAGCGGGAGAATCACAGATACGCAGTATTTT. Its translation is CASSPRTSGRITDTQYF.

CDR3 sequence (DNA): TGTGCCAGCAGCCCTCCAGGACGACGGACAGTCAATGAGCAGTTCTTC. Translation: CASSPPGRRTVNEQFF. The chain joins TRBV7-8 to TRBJ2-1; a possible D gene is TRBD1 (6 bases). V lost 5 bases, J lost 6 bases, and 20 bases lay in between. The CDR3 is 16 amino acids. Looked up from germline, CDR1 is SGHVS and CDR2 is FQNEAQ.

This clonotype appeared a single time. DNA of the CDR3: TGCGCCAGCAGTCCTAGGGGGCCGGACACCGGGGAGCTGTTTTTT. This translates into CASSPRGPDTGELFF. This rearrangement joins TRBV23-1 to TRBJ2-2; 7 nucleotides agree with TRBD1. TRBV23-1 is an ORF, and what it does is uncertain. The CDR3 extends over 15 amino acids. The ends lost 4 bases at V and 3 bases at J; junction bases unmatched: 5.

The count of this clonotype is one. The genes are TRBV4-3 and TRBJ1-5; TRBD1 matches 7 bases. CDR1 is LGHNA, CDR2 YSLEER, per germline. This CDR3 has 15 amino acids. With V trimmed by 3 bases and J by 0 bases, 2 bases remained unmatched. This chain's CDR3 is CASSQTGSSNQPQHF. Here the CDR3 DNA reads TGCGCCAGCAGCCAGACAGGGAGTAGCAATCAGCCCCAGCATTTT.